Listed below are T cell receptor beta chains from one sample, sequenced in a study of blood T cell repertoires in COVID-19. TCRdb's table, derived via immunoSEQ multiplex PCR, lists solely in-frame clones and lacks some. The data hold under 250,000 clones, with about 83% observed a single time. The sequencing input was peripheral blood. The receptors were gathered from a man older than 75 with acute or convalescent COVID-19. The CDR3 runs from the conserved cysteine through the conserved F or W. A D gene is named only where the DNA matches it firmly. Clone size is shown for a subset of rows, as once, few, many or a class of expanded clone.

cdr3_nt cdr3_aa d_call j_call v_call clone_size
TGTGCCAGCGGATGGGGGCTCAATCAGCCCCAGCATTTT CASGWGLNQPQHF NA TRBJ1-5 TRBV4-2 NA
TGTGCCAGCAGTTACATAGAGGGCACCTACGAGCAGTACTTC CASSYIEGTYEQYF NA TRBJ2-7 TRBV6-5 once
TGTGCCAGCAGCCCGTCCGGGACAGTGAATCAGCCCCAGCATTTT CASSPSGTVNQPQHF TRBD1 TRBJ1-5 TRBV3-1/TRBV3-2 NA
TGCGCCAGCACCAGGACAGGGGGCGGTGAAAAACTGTTTTTT CASTRTGGGEKLFF TRBD1 TRBJ1-4 TRBV5-1 NA
TGTGCCAGCAGCCAAGGGGAGGTAACAACGGGCGAGCAGTACTTC CASSQGEVTTGEQYF NA TRBJ2-7 TRBV3-1/TRBV3-2 NA
TGCGCCAGCAGCCTGCAGGGCATCCCAAGCTCCTACGAGCAGTACTTC CASSLQGIPSSYEQYF NA TRBJ2-7 TRBV5-1 NA
TGCAGCGATACAGGGGGCGGGGGCTACACCTTC CSDTGGGGYTF TRBD1 TRBJ1-2 TRBV29-1 few
TGTGCCAGCAGCCCCCCACTAGCGGGAGCGGGTACCGGGGAGCTGTTTTTT CASSPPLAGAGTGELFF TRBD2 TRBJ2-2 TRBV3-1/TRBV3-2 NA
TGTGCCAGCAGCCGGACAGGGATCAGCAATCAGCCCCAGCATTTT CASSRTGISNQPQHF TRBD1 TRBJ1-5 TRBV16 NA
TGTGCCACTTACCCAGCGAGGGGGACAGACATAGAGACCCAGTACTTC CATYPARGTDIETQYF TRBD1 TRBJ2-5 TRBV24-1 NA
TGTGCCAGCAGTTTCCCAAGACAGGGAAGGGCCAACGTCCTGACTTTC CASSFPRQGRANVLTF TRBD1 TRBJ2-6 TRBV28 few
TGTGCCAGCAGCGAAGGTAGCGGGAGCTACAATGAGCAGTTCTTC CASSEGSGSYNEQFF TRBD2 TRBJ2-1 TRBV3-1/TRBV3-2 NA
TGTGCCAGCTCACCTACAGGGATTGAAGCTTTCTTT CASSPTGIEAFF NA TRBJ1-1 TRBV18 NA
TGCGCCAGCAGCTTAACAGGGGAAGGCTACAATGAGCAGTTCTTC CASSLTGEGYNEQFF TRBD1 TRBJ2-1 TRBV5-1 NA
TGTGCCAGCAGCTTGGAGGGGGCATACTCTGGAAACACCATATATTTT CASSLEGAYSGNTIYF TRBD1 TRBJ1-3 TRBV7-9 few
TGTGCCAGCAGCCGGGACGGAGGGGTCCAGACCCAGTACTTC CASSRDGGVQTQYF NA TRBJ2-5 TRBV4-2 NA
TGCAGTGGCAGAAGCACAGATACGCAGTATTTT CSGRSTDTQYF NA TRBJ2-3 TRBV20-1 NA
TGCGCCAGCAGCTTCGACCCGTCGGGGATGGGAGATACGCAGTATTTT CASSFDPSGMGDTQYF NA TRBJ2-3 TRBV5-1 NA
TGTGCCAGCAGCCAAGAAAGGCTAGCGGGAGGGAACGAGCAGTACTTC CASSQERLAGGNEQYF TRBD2 TRBJ2-7 TRBV3-1/TRBV3-2 NA
TGTGCCAGCAGTGAAGAGCGGAATCAGCCCCAGCATTTT CASSEERNQPQHF NA TRBJ1-5 TRBV6-1 NA
TGCGCCAGCAGCGCCGGGACAGTCACCTACGAGCAGTACTTC CASSAGTVTYEQYF TRBD1 TRBJ2-7 TRBV5-1 NA
TGCGCCAGCAGCTTAGGAGGGATTGATCAGCCCCAGCATTTT CASSLGGIDQPQHF NA TRBJ1-5 TRBV5-1 NA
TGTGCCAGCAGCGTAGGGACAGGGGCCTCCTACGAGCAGTACTTC CASSVGTGASYEQYF TRBD1 TRBJ2-7 TRBV9 few
TGTGCCAGCCTCCACGGACAGCGAGATCAGCCCCAGCATTTT CASLHGQRDQPQHF NA TRBJ1-5 TRBV28 NA
TGTGCCACCAGCAGAGATCGTGGACAAGTGGGCGAGCAGTACTTC CATSRDRGQVGEQYF NA TRBJ2-7 TRBV15 NA
TGTGCCAGTACCCCCTGGGACAGGGGAACAGATACGCAGTATTTT CASTPWDRGTDTQYF TRBD1 TRBJ2-3 TRBV19 once
TGCGCCAGCGGACAGGGAAGCACAGATACGCAGTATTTT CASGQGSTDTQYF TRBD1 TRBJ2-3 TRBV5-1 NA
TGTGCCAGCAGCTTAGCGCCAACGGGGGGGACAGGGGTAAATGAGCAGTTCTTC CASSLAPTGGTGVNEQFF TRBD1 TRBJ2-1 TRBV7-2 NA
TGTGCCAGCAGCCTCGAGGTAGCGGGGGTCAACACCGGGGAGCTGTTTTTT CASSLEVAGVNTGELFF TRBD2 TRBJ2-2 TRBV7-3 NA
TGTGCCAGCAGTTCCGGGACACCGTTGAGCAATCAGCCCCAGCATTTT CASSSGTPLSNQPQHF NA TRBJ1-5 TRBV28 NA
TGTGCCAGCAGCGGACAGGGGCGGAACACTGAAGCTTTCTTT CASSGQGRNTEAFF TRBD1 TRBJ1-1 TRBV9 few
TGTGCCAGCAGTTACCGCCCCGGGACAGGGGGCATCACTGAAGCTTTCTTT CASSYRPGTGGITEAFF TRBD1 TRBJ1-1 TRBV6-2/TRBV6-3 NA
TGTGCCAGCAGCCCCGGGACAGGGGATTTGGGTGGCTACACCTTC CASSPGTGDLGGYTF TRBD1 TRBJ1-2 TRBV2 NA
TGTGCCAGCAGCTTGGGGCAGGGGGAGTACGAGCAGTACTTC CASSLGQGEYEQYF TRBD1 TRBJ2-7 TRBV11-3 NA
TGCGCCAGCAGTGACCCGACAGGTCTAAATGGCTACACCTTC CASSDPTGLNGYTF NA TRBJ1-2 TRBV10-2 NA
TGTGCCAGCATTCCGACAGGGATAAACGAGCAGTACTTC CASIPTGINEQYF TRBD1 TRBJ2-7 TRBV6-5 NA
TGCCCTCACAAGAAGGAAAAACTGTTTTTT CPHKKEKLFF NA TRBJ1-4 TRBV5-1 NA
TGTGCCAGCACACCGGGACAGGCGGTCAGCGCCTTCGGCTACACCTTC CASTPGQAVSAFGYTF TRBD1 TRBJ1-2 TRBV7-8 NA
TGTGCCACCCTGGCCCGCGGGGCTCTCACAGATACGCAGTATTTT CATLARGALTDTQYF NA TRBJ2-3 TRBV24-1 NA
TGTGCCAGCAGTCCCTCCGGCAGGGCGGGGGGAGAAAAACTGTTTTTT CASSPSGRAGGEKLFF NA TRBJ1-4 TRBV28 once
TGTGCCAGCAGCTCCTGGACAGGGTCAGGAAACACCATATATTTT CASSSWTGSGNTIYF TRBD1 TRBJ1-3 TRBV11-2 NA
TGTGCCAGCAGCCCTGAGGGGGGGCAGGCCGGGGAGCTGTTTTTT CASSPEGGQAGELFF NA TRBJ2-2 TRBV5-4 NA
TGCGCCAGCAGCTACCGGGACAGTGCAACTAATGAAAAACTGTTTTTT CASSYRDSATNEKLFF TRBD1 TRBJ1-4 TRBV5-1 NA
TGTGCCAGCAGTTACGCTGGCCCTGCTGATGGCTACACCTTC CASSYAGPADGYTF NA TRBJ1-2 TRBV6-5 NA
TGTGCCAGCAGCTTAGGCAGTGGGACAGCCGCCGAGCAGTACTTC CASSLGSGTAAEQYF TRBD1 TRBJ2-7 TRBV7-9 NA
TGTGCCAGTAGTCCCCAAGGTGTCGGGGTTGGCAATCAGCCCCAGCATTTT CASSPQGVGVGNQPQHF NA TRBJ1-5 TRBV19 once
TGTGCCAGTAGGGGGCCGGGACAGGGGATCTACGAGCAGTACTTC CASRGPGQGIYEQYF TRBD1 TRBJ2-7 TRBV19 few
TGTGCCAGCAGCTGGACAGGGATGTACACCGGGGAGCTGTTTTTT CASSWTGMYTGELFF TRBD1 TRBJ2-2 TRBV6-5 NA
TGTGCCAGCAGTTACTTGGACAGGGTAGCCGAGCAGTACTTC CASSYLDRVAEQYF TRBD1 TRBJ2-7 TRBV6-5 NA
TGTGCCAGCAGAAACGGGGTGAGCAATCAGCCCCAGCATTTT CASRNGVSNQPQHF NA TRBJ1-5 TRBV3-1/TRBV3-2 NA
TGTGCCAGCCGAGGGTTTAGGACGGTCATGAACACTGAAGCTTTCTTT CASRGFRTVMNTEAFF NA TRBJ1-1 TRBV7-2 few
TGTGCCAGCAGCTCCGGGGACAGTCCCTATGGCTACACCTTC CASSSGDSPYGYTF TRBD1 TRBJ1-2 TRBV5-4 few